This note documents a single TCR beta chain sequence. The antigen is unknown. The data belong to a study of T cell responses to AZD1222 COVID-19 vaccine. Overall study findings and caveats: The donor cohort was predominantly white British with a female majority, and clonal diversity may have been underestimated. Nearly half of unique spike-specific TCRs reportedly avoided B.1.351 and B.1.1.7 mutated regions.

The assay was immunoSEQ multiplex PCR, and TCRdb's table has in-frame clones only and misses some. In the table there are around 150,000 clones, approximately 88% of which are singletons. The ends were cut back, 3 bases at V and 0 bases at J, with 26 bases in the middle. CDR3 size: 20 residues. Germline V gene data show CDR1 as MDHEN and CDR2 as SYDVKM. Here the sequenced sample was peripheral blood, taken on day 0 of AZD1222 vaccination. The chain links TRBV28 to TRBJ1-2; D unclear. The receptor was derived from an adult in good health. The CDR3, as DNA: TGTGCCAGCAGTTTTATCGGATTATCGGCCCTAGGGATTGCTAACTATGGCTACACCTTC. This codes for CASSFIGLSALGIANYGYTF.